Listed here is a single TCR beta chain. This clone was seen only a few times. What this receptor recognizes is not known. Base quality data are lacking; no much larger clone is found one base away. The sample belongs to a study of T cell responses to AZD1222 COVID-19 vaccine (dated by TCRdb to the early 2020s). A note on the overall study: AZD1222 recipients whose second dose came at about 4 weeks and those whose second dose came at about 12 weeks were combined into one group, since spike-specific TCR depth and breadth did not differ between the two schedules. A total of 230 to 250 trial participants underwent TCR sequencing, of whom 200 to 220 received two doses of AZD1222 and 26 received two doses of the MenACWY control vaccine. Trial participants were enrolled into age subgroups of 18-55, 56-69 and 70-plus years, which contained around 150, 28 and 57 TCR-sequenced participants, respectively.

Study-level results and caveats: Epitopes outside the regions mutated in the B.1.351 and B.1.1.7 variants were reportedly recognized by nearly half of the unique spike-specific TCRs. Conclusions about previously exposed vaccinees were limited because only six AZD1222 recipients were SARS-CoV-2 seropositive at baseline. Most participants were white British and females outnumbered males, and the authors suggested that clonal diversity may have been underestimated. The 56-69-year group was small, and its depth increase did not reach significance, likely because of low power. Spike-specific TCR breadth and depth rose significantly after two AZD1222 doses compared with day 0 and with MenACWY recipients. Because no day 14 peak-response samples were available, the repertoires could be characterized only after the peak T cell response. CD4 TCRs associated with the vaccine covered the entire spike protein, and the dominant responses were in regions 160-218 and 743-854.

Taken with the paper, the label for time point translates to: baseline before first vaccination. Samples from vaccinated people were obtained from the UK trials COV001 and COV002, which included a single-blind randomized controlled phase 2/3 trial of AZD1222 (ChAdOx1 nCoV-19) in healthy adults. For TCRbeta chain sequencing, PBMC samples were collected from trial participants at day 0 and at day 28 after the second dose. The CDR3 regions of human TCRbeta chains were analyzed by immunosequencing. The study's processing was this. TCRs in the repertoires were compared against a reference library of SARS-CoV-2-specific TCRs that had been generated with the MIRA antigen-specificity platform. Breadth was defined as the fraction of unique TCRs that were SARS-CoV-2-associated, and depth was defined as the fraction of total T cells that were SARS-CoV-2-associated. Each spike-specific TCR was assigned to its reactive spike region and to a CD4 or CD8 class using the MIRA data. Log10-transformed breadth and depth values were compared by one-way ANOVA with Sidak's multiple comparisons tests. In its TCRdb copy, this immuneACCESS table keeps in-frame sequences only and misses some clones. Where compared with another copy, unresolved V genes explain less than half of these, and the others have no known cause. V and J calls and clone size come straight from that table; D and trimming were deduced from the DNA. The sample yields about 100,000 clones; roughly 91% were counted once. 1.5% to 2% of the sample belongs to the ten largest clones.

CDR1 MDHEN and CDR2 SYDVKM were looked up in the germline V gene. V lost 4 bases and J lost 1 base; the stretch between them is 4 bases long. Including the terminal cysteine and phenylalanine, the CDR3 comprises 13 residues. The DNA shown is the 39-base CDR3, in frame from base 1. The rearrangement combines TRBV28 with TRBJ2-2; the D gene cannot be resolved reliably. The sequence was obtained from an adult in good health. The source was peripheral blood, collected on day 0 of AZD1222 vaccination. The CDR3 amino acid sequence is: CASSSWNTGELFF. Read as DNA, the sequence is TGTGCCAGCAGTTCTTGGAACACCGGGGAGCTGTTTTTT. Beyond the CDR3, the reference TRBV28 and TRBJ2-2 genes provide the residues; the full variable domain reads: DVKVTQSSRYLVKRTGEKVFLECVQDMDHENMFWYRQDPGLGLRLIYFSYDVKMKEKGDIPEGYSVSREKKERFSLILESASTNQTSMYLCASSSWNTGELFFGEGSRLTVL.